Listed below are T cell receptor beta chains from one sample, sequenced in a study of CD8+CD57+ T cells in acquired aplastic anemia. TCRdb used MiXCR to reprocess the reads, holding one entry per CDR3 protein. The data show about 110,000 distinct CDR3 sequences, around half seen once. The source material was sorted CD4+, CD8+, or CD8+CD57+ T cells (not recorded which) from PBMCs. These receptors originate from a human donor in good health, serving as a control. The CDR3 runs from the conserved cysteine through the conserved F or W. The D gene is left open where the match is weak. Clone size is given for some rows only: seen once, a few or many times, or a class if the clone is expanded.

j_gene: TRBJ1-5; abundance: .; v_gene: TRBV19; d_gene: .; CDR3aa: CASKDVGGDSNQPQHF; CDR3nt: TGTGCCAGTAAGGACGTCGGGGGGGATAGCAATCAGCCCCAGCATTTT
j_gene: TRBJ2-7; abundance: many; v_gene: TRBV30; d_gene: TRBD2; CDR3aa: CAWSRGEPYEQYF; CDR3nt: TGTGCCTGGAGCCGGGGGGAACCATACGAGCAGTACTTC
j_gene: TRBJ2-2; abundance: .; v_gene: TRBV24-1; d_gene: .; CDR3aa: CATSVGVTGELFF; CDR3nt: TGTGCCACCAGTGTTGGGGTCACCGGGGAGCTGTTTTTT
j_gene: TRBJ1-4; abundance: many; v_gene: TRBV4-1; d_gene: .; CDR3aa: CASSPPGQTNEKLFF; CDR3nt: TGCGCCAGCAGCCCTCCCGGACAAACTAATGAAAAACTGTTTTTT
j_gene: TRBJ2-3; abundance: .; v_gene: TRBV7-3; d_gene: TRBD2; CDR3aa: CASNSGGAEYTQYF; CDR3nt: TGTGCCAGCAATAGCGGGGGGGCCGAGTATACGCAGTATTTT
j_gene: TRBJ1-2; abundance: .; v_gene: TRBV25-1; d_gene: .; CDR3aa: CASSELELSYGYTF; CDR3nt: TGTGCCAGCAGTGAATTAGAGCTCTCCTATGGCTACACCTTC
j_gene: TRBJ2-2; abundance: .; v_gene: TRBV6-1; d_gene: TRBD1; CDR3aa: CASSRTGLVSGELFF; CDR3nt: TGTGCCAGCAGTCGGACAGGGCTAGTATCCGGGGAGCTGTTTTTT
j_gene: TRBJ1-2; abundance: many; v_gene: TRBV3-1; d_gene: .; CDR3aa: CASSPQGHANYGYTF; CDR3nt: TGTGCCAGCAGCCCCCAGGGACATGCTAACTATGGCTACACCTTC
j_gene: TRBJ2-1; abundance: few; v_gene: TRBV20-1; d_gene: TRBD2; CDR3aa: CSARGLAGGNEQFF; CDR3nt: TGCAGTGCCCGGGGACTAGCGGGGGGTAATGAGCAGTTCTTC
j_gene: TRBJ1-1; abundance: many; v_gene: TRBV7-2; d_gene: .; CDR3aa: CASSPLGGRNTEAFF; CDR3nt: TGTGCCAGCAGCCCCCTTGGGGGTAGGAACACTGAAGCTTTCTTT
j_gene: TRBJ1-6; abundance: .; v_gene: TRBV3-1; d_gene: .; CDR3aa: CASSQLGAYNSPLHF; CDR3nt: TGTGCCAGCAGCCAACTCGGAGCTTATAATTCACCCCTCCACTTT
j_gene: TRBJ2-1; abundance: .; v_gene: TRBV19; d_gene: .; CDR3aa: CASSRREQFF; CDR3nt: TGTGCCAGTAGTAGGAGGGAGCAGTTCTTC
j_gene: TRBJ1-3; abundance: many; v_gene: TRBV20-1; d_gene: .; CDR3aa: CSARVLVAGNTIYF; CDR3nt: TGCAGTGCTCGTGTATTGGTGGCCGGAAACACCATATATTTT
j_gene: TRBJ1-3; abundance: many; v_gene: TRBV4-3; d_gene: .; CDR3aa: CASSQDGRGSGNTIYF; CDR3nt: TGCGCCAGCAGCCAAGACGGAAGGGGTTCAGGAAACACCATATATTTT
j_gene: TRBJ1-1; abundance: .; v_gene: TRBV2; d_gene: .; CDR3aa: CASSFRQDTEAFF; CDR3nt: TGTGCCAGTTCGTTCCGCCAGGACACTGAAGCTTTCTTT
j_gene: TRBJ1-1; abundance: .; v_gene: TRBV5-1; d_gene: .; CDR3aa: CASSLNRVGTEAFF; CDR3nt: TGCGCCAGCAGCCTAAACAGGGTAGGCACTGAAGCTTTCTTT
j_gene: TRBJ2-5; abundance: once; v_gene: TRBV11-1; d_gene: TRBD2; CDR3aa: CASSPGTSGGGIQETQYF; CDR3nt: TGTGCCAGCAGCCCGGGGACTAGCGGGGGGGGCATACAAGAGACCCAGTACTTC
j_gene: TRBJ1-5; abundance: few; v_gene: TRBV19; d_gene: .; CDR3aa: CASSISGNNQPQHF; CDR3nt: TGTGCCAGTAGTATTTCGGGGAACAATCAGCCCCAGCATTTT
j_gene: TRBJ2-7; abundance: many; v_gene: TRBV4-3; d_gene: TRBD1; CDR3aa: CASSQVDIGTGGADEQYF; CDR3nt: TGCGCCAGCAGCCAAGTGGATATTGGAACAGGGGGCGCGGACGAGCAGTACTTC
j_gene: TRBJ1-1; abundance: .; v_gene: TRBV29-1; d_gene: .; CDR3aa: CSVVWPLNTEAFF; CDR3nt: TGCAGCGTTGTGTGGCCTTTGAACACTGAAGCTTTCTTT
j_gene: TRBJ2-1; abundance: many; v_gene: TRBV7-2; d_gene: .; CDR3aa: CASSLDNFNEQFF; CDR3nt: TGTGCCAGCAGCTTAGATAACTTCAATGAGCAGTTCTTC
j_gene: TRBJ1-2; abundance: once; v_gene: TRBV29-1; d_gene: .; CDR3aa: CSVAQRLGYYGYTF; CDR3nt: TGCAGCGTTGCGCAGCGCTTAGGATACTATGGCTACACCTTC
j_gene: TRBJ2-3; abundance: few; v_gene: TRBV20-1; d_gene: TRBD1; CDR3aa: CSARTGSDTQYF; CDR3nt: TGCAGTGCTAGGACAGGGTCCGATACGCAGTATTTT
j_gene: TRBJ2-7; abundance: .; v_gene: TRBV19; d_gene: .; CDR3aa: CASSLQLQSSYEQYF; CDR3nt: TGTGCCAGTAGCCTTCAACTGCAGAGCTCCTACGAGCAGTACTTC
j_gene: TRBJ1-2; abundance: many; v_gene: TRBV4-3; d_gene: .; CDR3aa: CASSQDTHLEGYGYTF; CDR3nt: TGCGCCAGCAGCCAAGATACCCACCTGGAGGGCTATGGCTACACCTTC
j_gene: TRBJ1-1; abundance: many; v_gene: TRBV29-1; d_gene: .; CDR3aa: CSVEDGAGTEAFF; CDR3nt: TGCAGCGTTGAAGATGGGGCGGGAACTGAAGCTTTCTTT
j_gene: TRBJ2-1; abundance: .; v_gene: TRBV24-1; d_gene: TRBD2; CDR3aa: CATSAASGSDEQFF; CDR3nt: TGTGCCACCAGTGCGGCTAGCGGGAGCGATGAGCAGTTCTTC
j_gene: TRBJ2-1; abundance: .; v_gene: TRBV29-1; d_gene: .; CDR3aa: CSVEGEAATNYNEQFF; CDR3nt: TGCAGCGTTGAAGGAGAGGCTGCAACTAACTACAATGAGCAGTTCTTC
j_gene: TRBJ1-5; abundance: .; v_gene: TRBV12-3/TRBV12-4; d_gene: .; CDR3aa: CASRDGNQPQHF; CDR3nt: TGTGCCAGCAGGGACGGTAATCAGCCCCAGCATTTT
j_gene: TRBJ2-7; abundance: many; v_gene: TRBV19; d_gene: .; CDR3aa: CASKLAGEGYEQYF; CDR3nt: TGTGCCAGTAAGTTGGCAGGGGAAGGCTACGAGCAGTACTTC
j_gene: TRBJ2-7; abundance: .; v_gene: TRBV11-1; d_gene: .; CDR3aa: CTSSFSTGEYSYEQYF; CDR3nt: TGTACCAGCAGCTTCAGCACAGGAGAATATTCCTACGAGCAGTACTTC
j_gene: TRBJ1-3; abundance: many; v_gene: TRBV12-3/TRBV12-4; d_gene: .; CDR3aa: CASSSGNTIYF; CDR3nt: TGTGCCAGCAGTTCCGGAAACACCATATATTTT
j_gene: TRBJ2-7; abundance: many; v_gene: TRBV5-1; d_gene: .; CDR3aa: CASSLEGSEQYF; CDR3nt: TGCGCCAGCAGCTTGGAAGGGAGCGAGCAGTACTTC
j_gene: TRBJ1-2; abundance: .; v_gene: TRBV24-1; d_gene: TRBD1; CDR3aa: CATNDRAGGYTF; CDR3nt: TGTGCCACCAACGACAGGGCGGGAGGCTACACCTTC
j_gene: TRBJ1-3; abundance: few; v_gene: TRBV25-1; d_gene: .; CDR3aa: CASSEERSGNTIYF; CDR3nt: TGTGCCAGCAGTGAAGAACGCTCTGGAAACACCATATATTTT
j_gene: TRBJ1-2; abundance: .; v_gene: TRBV24-1; d_gene: .; CDR3aa: CATSDRDGVYGYTF; CDR3nt: TGTGCCACCAGTGATCGGGACGGGGTCTATGGCTACACCTTC
j_gene: TRBJ2-7; abundance: .; v_gene: TRBV2; d_gene: TRBD2; CDR3aa: CASSTGRAFEQYF; CDR3nt: TGTGCCAGCAGTACCGGGAGGGCCTTCGAGCAGTACTTC
j_gene: TRBJ2-1; abundance: .; v_gene: TRBV25-1; d_gene: TRBD2; CDR3aa: CASSPLAGNEQFF; CDR3nt: TGTGCCAGCAGCCCATTAGCGGGGAATGAGCAGTTCTTC
j_gene: TRBJ2-7; abundance: .; v_gene: TRBV24-1; d_gene: .; CDR3aa: CATSGDERSSYEQYF; CDR3nt: TGTGCCACCAGTGGGGACGAAAGGAGCTCCTACGAGCAGTACTTC
j_gene: TRBJ2-7; abundance: .; v_gene: TRBV7-9; d_gene: .; CDR3aa: CASGLSDTTYEQYF; CDR3nt: TGTGCCAGCGGCTTATCCGATACCACCTACGAGCAGTACTTC
j_gene: TRBJ1-2; abundance: .; v_gene: TRBV19; d_gene: TRBD1; CDR3aa: CASSPPGQLGYGYTF; CDR3nt: TGTGCCAGTAGTCCTCCGGGACAGCTGGGCTATGGCTACACCTTC
j_gene: TRBJ1-2; abundance: many; v_gene: TRBV19; d_gene: .; CDR3aa: CASSTSGTPEGYTF; CDR3nt: TGTGCCAGTAGTACTTCCGGGACCCCCGAGGGCTACACCTTC
j_gene: TRBJ1-2; abundance: .; v_gene: TRBV10-3; d_gene: .; CDR3aa: CAISEGGTRGGYTF; CDR3nt: TGTGCCATCAGTGAGGGAGGGACGAGGGGTGGCTACACCTTC
j_gene: TRBJ2-3; abundance: .; v_gene: TRBV20-1; d_gene: .; CDR3aa: CSASWVASTDTQYF; CDR3nt: TGCAGTGCTAGTTGGGTGGCAAGCACAGATACGCAGTATTTT
j_gene: TRBJ1-1; abundance: .; v_gene: TRBV7-3; d_gene: .; CDR3aa: CASSRTDDTEAFF; CDR3nt: TGTGCCAGCAGCAGGACAGACGACACTGAAGCTTTCTTT
j_gene: TRBJ2-1; abundance: .; v_gene: TRBV6-1; d_gene: TRBD2; CDR3aa: CASRLSGDSYNEQFF; CDR3nt: TGTGCCAGCAGGCTTAGCGGGGACTCCTACAATGAGCAGTTCTTC
j_gene: TRBJ1-1; abundance: many; v_gene: TRBV5-5; d_gene: .; CDR3aa: CASSLLRYTEAFF; CDR3nt: TGTGCCAGCAGCTTGTTACGGTACACTGAAGCTTTCTTT
j_gene: TRBJ2-7; abundance: .; v_gene: TRBV10-1; d_gene: TRBD1; CDR3aa: CASNPRTGIYEQYF; CDR3nt: TGCGCCAGCAATCCTAGGACAGGGATCTACGAGCAGTACTTC
j_gene: TRBJ1-2; abundance: many; v_gene: TRBV12-3/TRBV12-4; d_gene: .; CDR3aa: CASSFSLRGAYGYTF; CDR3nt: TGTGCCAGCAGTTTTAGCTTGCGGGGGGCCTATGGCTACACCTTC
j_gene: TRBJ1-1; abundance: many; v_gene: TRBV2; d_gene: .; CDR3aa: CASSSNEAFF; CDR3nt: TGTGCCAGCAGTAGTAATGAAGCTTTCTTT